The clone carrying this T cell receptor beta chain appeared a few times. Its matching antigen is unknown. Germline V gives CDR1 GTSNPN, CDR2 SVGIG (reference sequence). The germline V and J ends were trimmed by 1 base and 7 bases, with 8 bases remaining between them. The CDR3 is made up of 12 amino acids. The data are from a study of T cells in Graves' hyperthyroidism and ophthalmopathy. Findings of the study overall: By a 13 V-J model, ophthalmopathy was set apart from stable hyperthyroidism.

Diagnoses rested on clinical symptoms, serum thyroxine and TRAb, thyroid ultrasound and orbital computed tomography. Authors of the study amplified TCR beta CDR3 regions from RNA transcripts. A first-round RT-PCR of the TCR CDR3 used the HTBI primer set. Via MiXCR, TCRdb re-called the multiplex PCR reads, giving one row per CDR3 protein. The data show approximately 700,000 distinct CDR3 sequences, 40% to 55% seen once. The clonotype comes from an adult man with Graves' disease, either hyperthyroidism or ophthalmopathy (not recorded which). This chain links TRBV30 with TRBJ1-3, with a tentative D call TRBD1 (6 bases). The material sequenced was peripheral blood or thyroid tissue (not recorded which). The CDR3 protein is CAWSATGNTIYF. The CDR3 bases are TGTGCCTGGAGTGCTACAGGGAACACCATATATTTT.